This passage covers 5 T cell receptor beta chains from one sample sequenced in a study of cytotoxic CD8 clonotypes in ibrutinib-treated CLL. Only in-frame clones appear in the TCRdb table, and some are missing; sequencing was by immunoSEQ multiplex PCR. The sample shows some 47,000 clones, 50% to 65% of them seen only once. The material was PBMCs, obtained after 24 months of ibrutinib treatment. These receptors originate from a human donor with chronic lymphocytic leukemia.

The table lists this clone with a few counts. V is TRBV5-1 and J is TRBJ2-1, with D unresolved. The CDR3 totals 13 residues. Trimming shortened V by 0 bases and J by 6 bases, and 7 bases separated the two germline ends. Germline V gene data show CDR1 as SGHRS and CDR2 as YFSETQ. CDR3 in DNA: TGCGCCAGCAGCTTGGAGCCCTTCAATGAGCAGTTCTTC. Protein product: CASSLEPFNEQFF.

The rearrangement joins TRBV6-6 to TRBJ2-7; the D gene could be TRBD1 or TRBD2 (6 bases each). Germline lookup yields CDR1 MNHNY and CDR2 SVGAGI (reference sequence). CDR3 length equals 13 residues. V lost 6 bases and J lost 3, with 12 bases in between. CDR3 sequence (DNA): TGTGCCAGCAGACAGGGCGGGGACTACGAGCAGTACTTC. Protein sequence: CASRQGGDYEQYF.

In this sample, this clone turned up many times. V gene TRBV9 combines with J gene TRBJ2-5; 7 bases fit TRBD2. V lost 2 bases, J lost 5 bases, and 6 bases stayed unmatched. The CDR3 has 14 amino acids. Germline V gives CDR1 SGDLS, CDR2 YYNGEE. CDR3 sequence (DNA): TGTGCCAGCAGCGTGGGGGGAGGGGACGAGACCCAGTACTTC. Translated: CASSVGGGDETQYF.

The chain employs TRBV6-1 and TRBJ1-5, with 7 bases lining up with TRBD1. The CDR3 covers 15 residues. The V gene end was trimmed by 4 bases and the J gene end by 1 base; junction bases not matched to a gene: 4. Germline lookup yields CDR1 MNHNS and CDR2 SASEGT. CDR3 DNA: TGTGCCAGCAGTGCACTGACAGGGAGCAATCAGCCCCAGCATTTT. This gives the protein CASSALTGSNQPQHF.

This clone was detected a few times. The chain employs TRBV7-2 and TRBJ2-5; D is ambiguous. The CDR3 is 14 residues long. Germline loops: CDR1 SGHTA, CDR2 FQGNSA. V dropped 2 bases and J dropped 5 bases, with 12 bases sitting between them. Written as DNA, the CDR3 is TGTGCCAGCAGCTTAATGTCCCTCGGGGAGACCCAGTACTTC. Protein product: CASSLMSLGETQYF.